This T cell receptor beta chain was observed in a study of T cell responses to AZD1222 COVID-19 vaccine (dated by TCRdb to the early 2020s). With respect to the entire study: Because spike-specific TCR depth and breadth did not differ between the two schedules, AZD1222 recipients who got a second dose at roughly 4 weeks were pooled with those who got a second dose at roughly 12 weeks. A total of 230 to 250 trial participants underwent TCR sequencing, of whom some 200 had received two doses of AZD1222 and around 25 had received two doses of the MenACWY control vaccine. Trial participants were enrolled by age into subgroups of 18-55, 56-69 and 70-plus years, and around 150, 28 and 57 TCR-sequenced participants, respectively, were included in these subgroups. Paper-wide results and their limitations: Most participants were white British and females outnumbered males, and the authors suggested that clonal diversity may have been underestimated. The 56-69-year group was small, and its depth increase did not reach significance, likely because of low power. Only five or six AZD1222 recipients were SARS-CoV-2 seropositive at baseline, limiting conclusions about previously exposed vaccinees. Spike-specific TCR breadth and depth rose significantly after two AZD1222 doses compared with day 0 and with MenACWY recipients. Vaccine-associated CD4 TCRs spanned the whole spike protein, with dominant responses in regions 160-218 and 743-854. Because no samples from the day 14 peak response were available, repertoires could be characterized only after the peak T cell response. Reportedly, close to half of the unique spike-specific TCRs recognized epitopes lying outside the regions that are mutated in the B.1.351 and B.1.1.7 variants.

In the paper's terms, the time point label means: baseline before first vaccination. Vaccinee samples came from UK trials COV001 and COV002, including a single-blind randomized controlled phase 2/3 trial of AZD1222 (ChAdOx1 nCoV-19) in healthy adults. Trial participant PBMC samples were collected at day 0 and day 28 after the second dose for TCRbeta chain sequencing. With respect to this clone: The clone's antigen remains unknown. No much larger clonotype is one base removed from it; base qualities were not supplied.

The CDR3 regions of human TCRbeta chains were analyzed by immunosequencing. As for how the authors treated the data: TCRs in the repertoires were matched against a reference library of SARS-CoV-2-specific TCRs that had been generated with the MIRA antigen-specificity platform. Breadth was defined as the fraction of unique TCRs that were SARS-CoV-2-associated. Depth was defined as the fraction of total T cells that were SARS-CoV-2-associated. Using the MIRA data, each spike-specific TCR was assigned both to the spike region to which the TCR was reactive and to a CD4 or CD8 class. Log10-transformed breadth and depth values were compared by one-way ANOVA with Sidak's multiple comparisons tests. The immuneACCESS repertoire file appears here via TCRdb, limited to in-frame rearrangements. These files lack a portion of the clones; in checked studies, under half of the deficit traces to unresolved V genes, and the cause of the others is not known. The V and J calls and clone size are taken from that table; D and trimming were inferred from the DNA. This sample has approximately 110,000 clones in its table, and about 88% of those were observed once. Of the sample, roughly 4.4% falls within the top ten clones.

V sheds 3 bases and J sheds 7 bases, leaving 18 bases between their ends. From cysteine to phenylalanine, the CDR3 is 15 amino acids long. Of all the DNA, just the CDR3 is kept, 45 bases in frame from base 1. CDR1 and CDR2 (MDHEN, SYDVKM) derive from the germline V gene. The sequence is built from TRBV28 and TRBJ1-2, and perhaps TRBD1 as D gene, on 6 matching bases. The receptor comes from an adult in good health. The material sequenced was peripheral blood, taken on day 0 of AZD1222 vaccination. The nucleotides read TGTGCCAGCAGTTTGGGCAGGGGCCCCCCCTTTGGCTACACCTTC. Its product reads: CASSLGRGPPFGYTF.